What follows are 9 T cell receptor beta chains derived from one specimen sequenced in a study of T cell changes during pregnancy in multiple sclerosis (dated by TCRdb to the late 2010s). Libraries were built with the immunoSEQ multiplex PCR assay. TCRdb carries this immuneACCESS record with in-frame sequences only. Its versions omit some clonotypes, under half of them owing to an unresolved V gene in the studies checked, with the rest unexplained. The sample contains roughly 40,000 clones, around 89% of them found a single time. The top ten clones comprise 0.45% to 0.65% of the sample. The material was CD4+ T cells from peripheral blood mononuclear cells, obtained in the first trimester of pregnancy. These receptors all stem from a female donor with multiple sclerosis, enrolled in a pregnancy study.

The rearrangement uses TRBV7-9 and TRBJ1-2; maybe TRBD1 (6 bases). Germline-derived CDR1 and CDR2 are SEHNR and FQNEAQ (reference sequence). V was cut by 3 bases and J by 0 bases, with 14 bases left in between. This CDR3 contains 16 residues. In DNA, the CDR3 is TGTGCCAGCAGCTTGTCAGGGGCCACCGCTAACTATGGCTACACCTTC. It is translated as CASSLSGATANYGYTF. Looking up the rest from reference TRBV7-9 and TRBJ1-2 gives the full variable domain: DTGVSQNPRHKITKRGQNVTFRCDPISEHNRLYWYRQTLGQGPEFLTYFQNEAQLEKSRLLSDRFSAERPKGSFSTLEIQRTEQGDSAMYLCASSLSGATANYGYTFGSGTRLTVV.

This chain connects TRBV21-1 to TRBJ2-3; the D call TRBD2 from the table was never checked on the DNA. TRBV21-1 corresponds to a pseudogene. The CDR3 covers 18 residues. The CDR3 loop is CASSTPSGGDPEFDTQYF. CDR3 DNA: TGTGCCAGCAGCACGCCCAGCGGGGGGGACCCGGAGTTTGATACGCAGTATTTT.

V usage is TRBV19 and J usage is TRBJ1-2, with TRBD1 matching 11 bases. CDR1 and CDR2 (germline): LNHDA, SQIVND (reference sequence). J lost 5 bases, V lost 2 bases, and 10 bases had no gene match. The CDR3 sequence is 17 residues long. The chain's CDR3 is CASSIFGQGAVSYGYTF. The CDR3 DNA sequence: TGTGCCAGTAGTATATTCGGACAGGGGGCAGTCTCGTATGGCTACACCTTC.

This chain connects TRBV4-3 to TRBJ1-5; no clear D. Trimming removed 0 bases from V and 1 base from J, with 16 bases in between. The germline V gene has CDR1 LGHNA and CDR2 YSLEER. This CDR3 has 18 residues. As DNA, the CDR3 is TGCGCCAGCAGCCAAGAGCTCCCAGGAGGAAGAAGCAATCAGCCCCAGCATTTT. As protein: CASSQELPGGRSNQPQHF.

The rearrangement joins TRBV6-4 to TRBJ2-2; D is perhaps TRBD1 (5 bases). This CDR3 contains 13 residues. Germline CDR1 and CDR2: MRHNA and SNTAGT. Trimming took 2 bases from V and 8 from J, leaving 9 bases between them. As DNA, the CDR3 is TGTGCCAGCAGTGACCTGGGGCTAGGGGAGCTGTTTTTT. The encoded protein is CASSDLGLGELFF.

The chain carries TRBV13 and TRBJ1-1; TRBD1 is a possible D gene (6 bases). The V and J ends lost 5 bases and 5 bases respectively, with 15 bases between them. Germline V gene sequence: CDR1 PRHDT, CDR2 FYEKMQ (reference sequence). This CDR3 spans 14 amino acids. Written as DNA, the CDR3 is TGTGCCAGCAGCCTTTTCGACAGGCGTACTGAAGCTTTCTTT. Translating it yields CASSLFDRRTEAFF.

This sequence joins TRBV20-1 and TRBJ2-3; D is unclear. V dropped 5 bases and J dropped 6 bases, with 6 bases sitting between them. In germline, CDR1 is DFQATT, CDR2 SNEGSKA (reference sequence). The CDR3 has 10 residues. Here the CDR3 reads CSALTDTQYF. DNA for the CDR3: TGCAGTGCTCTAACGGATACGCAGTATTTT.

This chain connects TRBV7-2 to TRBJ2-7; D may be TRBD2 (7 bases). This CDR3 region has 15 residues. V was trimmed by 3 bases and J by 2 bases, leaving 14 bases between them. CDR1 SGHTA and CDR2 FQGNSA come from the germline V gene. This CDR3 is CASSFGGGPTYEQYF. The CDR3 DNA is TGTGCCAGCAGCTTCGGCGGGGGCCCAACCTACGAGCAGTACTTC.

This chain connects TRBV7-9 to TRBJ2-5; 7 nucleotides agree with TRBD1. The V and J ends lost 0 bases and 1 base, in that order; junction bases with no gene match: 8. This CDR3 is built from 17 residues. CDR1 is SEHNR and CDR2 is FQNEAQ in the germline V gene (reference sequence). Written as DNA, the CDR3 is TGTGCCAGCAGCTTAGCCTCCGGGACAGACTCCCAAGAGACCCAGTACTTC. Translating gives CASSLASGTDSQETQYF.